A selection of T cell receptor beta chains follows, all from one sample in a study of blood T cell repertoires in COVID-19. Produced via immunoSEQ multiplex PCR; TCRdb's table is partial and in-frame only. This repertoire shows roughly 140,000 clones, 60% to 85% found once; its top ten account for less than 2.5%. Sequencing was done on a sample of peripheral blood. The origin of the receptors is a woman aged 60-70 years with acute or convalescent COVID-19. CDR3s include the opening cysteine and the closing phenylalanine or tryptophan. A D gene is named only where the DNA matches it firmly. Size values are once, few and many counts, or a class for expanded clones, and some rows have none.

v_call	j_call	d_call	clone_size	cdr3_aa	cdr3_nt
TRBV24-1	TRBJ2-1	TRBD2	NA	CAASDPGLAGGNEQFF	TGTGCCGCCAGTGACCCTGGACTAGCGGGAGGCAATGAGCAGTTCTTC
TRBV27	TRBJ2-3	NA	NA	CASSLGLATDTQYF	TGTGCCAGCAGTTTAGGCCTAGCGACAGATACGCAGTATTTT
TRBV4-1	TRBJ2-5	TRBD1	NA	CASSQETGGLETQYF	TGCGCCAGCAGCCAAGAGACAGGGGGTTTGGAGACCCAGTACTTC
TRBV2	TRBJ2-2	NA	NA	CAILSYTGELFF	TGTGCCATCCTTTCTTACACCGGGGAGCTGTTTTTT
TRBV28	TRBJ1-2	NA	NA	CASSSIAGQANYGYTF	TGTGCCAGCAGTAGCATAGCCGGTCAAGCTAACTATGGCTACACCTTC
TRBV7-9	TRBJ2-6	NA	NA	CASSLAPSAGANVLTF	TGTGCCAGCAGCTTAGCGCCCTCGGCTGGGGCCAACGTCCTGACTTTC
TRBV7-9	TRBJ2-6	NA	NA	CASRGSSSSGANVLTF	TGTGCCAGCAGGGGCAGCTCCAGCTCTGGGGCCAACGTCCTGACTTTC
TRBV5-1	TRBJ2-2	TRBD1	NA	CASRTGTVGTGELFF	TGCGCCAGCAGAACCGGGACAGTCGGTACCGGGGAGCTGTTTTTT
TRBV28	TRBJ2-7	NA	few	CASSLDREFDEQYF	TGTGCCAGCAGTTTAGACCGGGAGTTTGACGAGCAGTACTTC
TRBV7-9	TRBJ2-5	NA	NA	CASSAGQKQETQYF	TGTGCCAGCAGCGCGGGACAGAAACAAGAGACCCAGTACTTC
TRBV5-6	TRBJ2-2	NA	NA	CASSLKGGTGELFF	TGTGCCAGCAGCTTGAAAGGGGGAACCGGGGAGCTGTTTTTT
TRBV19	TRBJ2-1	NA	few	CASSPQPLLANEQFF	TGTGCCAGTAGTCCGCAGCCGCTGCTAGCCAATGAGCAGTTCTTC
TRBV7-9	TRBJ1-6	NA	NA	CASSPTFEGLGSPLHF	TGTGCCAGCAGCCCAACATTTGAGGGCTTGGGTTCACCCCTCCACTTT
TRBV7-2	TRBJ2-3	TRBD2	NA	CASSFRTSGGTDTQYF	TGTGCCAGCAGCTTCCGGACTAGCGGAGGCACAGATACGCAGTATTTT
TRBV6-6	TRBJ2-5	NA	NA	CASNAGRKETQYF	TGTGCCAGCAATGCGGGTCGGAAAGAGACCCAGTACTTC
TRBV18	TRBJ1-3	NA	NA	CASSGAATSGNTIYF	TGTGCCAGCTCGGGGGCAGCCACCTCTGGAAACACCATATATTTT
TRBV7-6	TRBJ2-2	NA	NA	CASSLVGGATGELFF	TGTGCCAGCAGCTTAGTTGGGGGCGCAACCGGGGAGCTGTTTTTT
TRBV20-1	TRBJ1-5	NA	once	CSASNLQEDNQPQHF	TGCAGTGCTAGTAACCTTCAGGAAGACAATCAGCCCCAGCATTTT
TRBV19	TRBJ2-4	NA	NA	CASSLQGLAKNIQYF	TGTGCCAGTAGTCTCCAGGGGCTAGCCAAAAACATTCAGTACTTC
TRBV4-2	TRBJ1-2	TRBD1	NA	CASSRTGEEHGYTF	TGTGCCAGCAGTCGTACAGGGGAAGAACATGGCTACACCTTC
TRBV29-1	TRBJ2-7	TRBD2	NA	CSVALSTSGSDEQYF	TGCAGCGTTGCCCTAAGCACTAGCGGGAGCGACGAGCAGTACTTC
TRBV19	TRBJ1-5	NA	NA	CASKQGNQPQHF	TGTGCCAGTAAGCAGGGCAATCAGCCCCAGCATTTT
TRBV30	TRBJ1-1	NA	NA	CAWRAGMNTEAFF	TGTGCCTGGAGGGCAGGGATGAACACTGAAGCTTTCTTT
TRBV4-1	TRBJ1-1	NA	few	CASSLRSNTEAFF	TGCGCCAGCAGCTTGAGATCCAACACTGAAGCTTTCTTT
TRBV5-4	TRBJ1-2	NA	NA	CASSSPELPGPRDYGYTF	TGTGCCAGCAGCTCGCCCGAGCTACCGGGTCCTAGAGACTATGGCTACACCTTC
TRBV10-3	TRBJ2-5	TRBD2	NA	CAISAAGGETQYF	TGTGCCATCAGTGCAGCGGGAGGCGAGACCCAGTACTTC
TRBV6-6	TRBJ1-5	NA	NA	CASSYGTTQPQHF	TGTGCCAGCAGTTACGGCACCACTCAGCCCCAGCATTTT
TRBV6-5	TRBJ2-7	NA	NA	CASSNIPLSYEQYF	TGTGCCAGCAGCAATATTCCTCTATCCTACGAGCAGTACTTC
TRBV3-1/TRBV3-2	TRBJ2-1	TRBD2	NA	CASSQGLAGGRSYNEQFF	TGTGCCAGCAGCCAAGGACTAGCGGGAGGGCGCTCCTACAATGAGCAGTTCTTC
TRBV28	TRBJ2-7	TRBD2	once	CASSPGTTGVEQYF	TGTGCCAGCAGTCCCGGGACTACGGGGGTCGAGCAGTACTTC
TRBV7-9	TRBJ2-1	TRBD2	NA	CASSPVGGWSYNEQFF	TGTGCCAGCAGCCCGGTGGGGGGGTGGTCCTACAATGAGCAGTTCTTC
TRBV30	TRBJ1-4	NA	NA	CAWSPPGLSNEKLFF	TGTGCCTGGAGTCCTCCGGGACTAAGTAATGAAAAACTGTTTTTT
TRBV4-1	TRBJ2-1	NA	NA	CASSQDKGVGSIYNEQFF	TGCGCCAGCAGCCAAGATAAGGGGGTGGGGAGCATCTACAATGAGCAGTTCTTC
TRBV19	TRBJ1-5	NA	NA	CASWGQMQPQHF	TGTGCCAGTTGGGGCCAGATGCAGCCCCAGCATTTT
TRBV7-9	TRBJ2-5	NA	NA	CASSSSASQYF	TGTGCCAGCAGCTCGTCTGCGTCCCAGTACTTC
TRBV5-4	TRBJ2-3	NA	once	CASSGPGIRRAGDTQYF	TGTGCCAGCAGCGGACCCGGAATACGCAGGGCAGGGGATACGCAGTATTTT
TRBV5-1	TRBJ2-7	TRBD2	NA	CASSPARGAGGYIYEQYF	TGCGCCAGCAGCCCTGCGCGGGGGGCGGGGGGCTATATCTACGAGCAGTACTTC
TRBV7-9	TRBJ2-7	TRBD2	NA	CASSRSSGGYEQYF	TGTGCCAGCAGCCGTTCTAGCGGGGGCTACGAGCAGTACTTC
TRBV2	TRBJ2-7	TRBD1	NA	CASSRTGYYEQYF	TGTGCCAGCAGTCGGACAGGGTACTACGAGCAGTACTTC
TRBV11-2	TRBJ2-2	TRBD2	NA	CASSLRSGRAYTGELFF	TGTGCCAGCAGCCTTAGAAGCGGGAGGGCCTATACCGGGGAGCTGTTTTTT
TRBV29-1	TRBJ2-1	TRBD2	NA	CSVEGGLSNSYNEQFF	TGCAGCGTTGAAGGGGGACTATCAAACTCCTACAATGAGCAGTTCTTC
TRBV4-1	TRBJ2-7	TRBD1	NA	CASSQALGDRGNEQYF	TGCGCCAGCAGCCAAGCCTTAGGGGACAGGGGAAACGAGCAGTACTTC
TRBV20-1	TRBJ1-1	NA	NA	CAHEGNTEAFF	TGCGCGCACGAGGGGAACACTGAAGCTTTCTTT
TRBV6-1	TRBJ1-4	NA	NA	CASSDGPLAKLFF	TGTGCCAGCAGTGATGGCCCCCTCGCAAAACTGTTTTTT
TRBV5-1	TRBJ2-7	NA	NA	CASSLGVTSNEQYF	TGCGCCAGCAGCTTGGGTGTGACTAGTAACGAGCAGTACTTC
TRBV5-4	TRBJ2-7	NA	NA	CASSLIDRGYEQYF	TGTGCCAGCAGCTTAATAGATAGGGGCTACGAGCAGTACTTC
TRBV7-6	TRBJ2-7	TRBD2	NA	CASSPSGTSSFEQYF	TGTGCCAGCAGCCCCTCCGGGACTAGCAGCTTCGAGCAGTACTTC
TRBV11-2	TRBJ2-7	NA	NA	CASTKGWVSHEQYF	TGTGCCAGCACCAAAGGATGGGTTAGCCACGAGCAGTACTTC
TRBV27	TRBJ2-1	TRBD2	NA	CASSFFRTSGGNEQFF	TGTGCCAGCAGTTTTTTTAGGACTAGCGGCGGCAATGAGCAGTTCTTC
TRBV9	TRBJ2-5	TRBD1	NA	CASSVGDRVLETQYF	TGTGCCAGCAGCGTAGGGGACAGGGTCCTCGAGACCCAGTACTTC
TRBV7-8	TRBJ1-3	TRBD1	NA	CASSPAGTAGNTIYF	TGTGCCAGCAGCCCAGCCGGGACAGCTGGAAACACCATATATTTT
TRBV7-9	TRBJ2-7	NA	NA	CASSSRYSYEQYF	TGTGCCAGCAGCTCCAGGTATTCCTACGAGCAGTACTTC
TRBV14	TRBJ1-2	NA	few	CASRDSTNYGYTF	TGTGCCAGCAGGGACAGTACTAACTATGGCTACACCTTC
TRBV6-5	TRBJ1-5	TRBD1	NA	CASIRPGTVGQPQHF	TGTGCCAGCATTCGACCCGGGACAGTAGGCCAGCCCCAGCATTTT
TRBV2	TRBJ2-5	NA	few	CASSEYSQETQYF	TGTGCCAGCAGTGAGTATAGCCAAGAGACCCAGTACTTC
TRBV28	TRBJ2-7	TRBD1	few	CASRRQGYEQYF	TGTGCCAGCAGGAGACAGGGCTACGAGCAGTACTTC
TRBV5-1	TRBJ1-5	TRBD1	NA	CASSQGQGNQPQHF	TGCGCCAGCAGCCAGGGACAGGGAAATCAGCCCCAGCATTTT
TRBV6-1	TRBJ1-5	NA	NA	CASSESTGSNQPQHF	TGTGCCAGCAGTGAAAGCACAGGTAGCAATCAGCCCCAGCATTTT
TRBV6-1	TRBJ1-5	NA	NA	CASSEGRAIVQPQHF	TGTGCCAGCAGTGAGGGCAGGGCTATCGTACAGCCCCAGCATTTT
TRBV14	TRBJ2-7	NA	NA	CASSQVQGKAEQYF	TGTGCCAGCAGCCAAGTACAGGGTAAAGCCGAGCAGTACTTC